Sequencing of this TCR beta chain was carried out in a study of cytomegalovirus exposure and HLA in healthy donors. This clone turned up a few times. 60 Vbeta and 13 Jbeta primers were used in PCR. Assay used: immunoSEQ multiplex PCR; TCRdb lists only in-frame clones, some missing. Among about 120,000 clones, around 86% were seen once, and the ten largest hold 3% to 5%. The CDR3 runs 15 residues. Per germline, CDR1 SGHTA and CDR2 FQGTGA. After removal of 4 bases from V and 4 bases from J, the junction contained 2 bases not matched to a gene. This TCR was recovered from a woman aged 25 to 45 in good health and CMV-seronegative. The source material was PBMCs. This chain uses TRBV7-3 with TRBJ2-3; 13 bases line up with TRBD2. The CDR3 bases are TGTGCCAGCAGCTGGACTAGCGGGAGTGCAGATACGCAGTATTTT. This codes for CASSWTSGSADTQYF. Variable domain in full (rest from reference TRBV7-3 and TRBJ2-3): GAGVSQTPSNKVTEKGKYVELRCDPISGHTALYWYRQSLGQGPEFLIYFQGTGAADDSGLPNDRFFAVRPEGSVSTLKIQRTERGDSAVYLCASSWTSGSADTQYFGPGTRLTVL.